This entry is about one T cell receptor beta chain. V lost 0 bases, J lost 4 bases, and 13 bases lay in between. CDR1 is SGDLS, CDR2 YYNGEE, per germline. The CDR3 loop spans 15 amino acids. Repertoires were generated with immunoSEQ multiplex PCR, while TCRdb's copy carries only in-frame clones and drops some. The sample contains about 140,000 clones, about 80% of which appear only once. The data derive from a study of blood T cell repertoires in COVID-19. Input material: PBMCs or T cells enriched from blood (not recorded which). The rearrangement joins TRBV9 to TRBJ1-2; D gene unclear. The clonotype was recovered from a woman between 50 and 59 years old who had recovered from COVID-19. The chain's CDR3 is CASSVDGRGSYGYTF. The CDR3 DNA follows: TGTGCCAGCAGCGTAGACGGCAGAGGCAGCTATGGCTACACCTTC.